This passage covers 13 T cell receptor beta chains from one sample sequenced in a study of lymphopenia after photon versus proton radiotherapy. Generated by immunoSEQ multiplex PCR, the TCRdb table keeps only in-frame clones and is missing some. The sample comprises 65,000 to 85,000 clones, 85% to 95% of which are singletons, and roughly 2.3% rests with the top ten. The sample in question was peripheral blood, obtained from a patient treated with photon-based radiotherapy. Every receptor here comes from a middle-aged woman with cholangiocarcinoma.

The chain joins TRBV30 to TRBJ1-6; tentative D call: TRBD1 (5 bases). V lost 3 bases, J lost 9 bases, and 9 bases lay in between. The germline V gene has CDR1 GTSNPN and CDR2 SVGIG (reference sequence). There are 12 residues in the CDR3. CDR3 region: CAWSQGPSPLHF. The CDR3, as DNA: TGTGCCTGGAGCCAGGGACCTTCACCCCTCCACTTT.

In this sample, this clone turned up once. One end of the junction does not line up with germline, which may come from a read error. The chain employs TRBV7-7 and TRBJ2-1; 10 bases line up with TRBD2. The CDR3 covers 16 residues. Germline V gene lookup returns CDR1 SSHAT and CDR2 FNYEAQ (reference sequence). The CDR3 DNA is TGTGCTAGCAGCTCATCTAGCGGGAGTACCTACAATGAGCAGTTCTTC. This sequence encodes CASSSSSGSTYNEQFF. The full variable domain, its missing parts supplied by reference TRBV7-7 and TRBJ2-1, is GAGVSQSPRYKVTKRGQDVTLRCDPISSHATLYWYQQALGQGPEFLTYFNYEAQPDKSGLPSDRFSAERPEGSISTLTIQRTEQRDSAMYRCASSSSSGSTYNEQFFGPGTRLTVL.

This clone turned up a few times. J is TRBJ1-6 and V is TRBV7-2, with TRBD1 identical over 7 bases. The CDR3 extends over 14 amino acids. The germline V gene has CDR1 SGHTA and CDR2 FQGNSA. After removal of 5 bases from V and 10 bases from J, the junction contained 8 bases not matched to a gene. The CDR3 DNA is TGTGCCAGCAGCCGGGACAGTGGGGAATCACCCCTCCACTTT. This encodes CASSRDSGESPLHF. The full variable domain, its missing parts supplied by reference TRBV7-2 and TRBJ1-6, is GAGVSQSPSNKVTEKGKDVELRCDPISGHTALYWYRQSLGQGLEFLIYFQGNSAPDKSGLPSDRFSAERTGGSVSTLTIQRTQQEDSAVYLCASSRDSGESPLHFGNGTRLTVT.

The V and J genes are TRBV2 and TRBJ1-2; 9 bases match TRBD1. Germline V CDR1 and CDR2: SNHLY, FYNNEI. The ends lost 5 bases at V and 8 bases at J; junction bases unmatched: 9. The CDR3 is made up of 14 amino acids. DNA for the CDR3: TGTGCCAGCAGTCCGGGACAGGGATCGGTGGGCTACACCTTC. This gives the protein CASSPGQGSVGYTF.

The V and J genes are TRBV30 and TRBJ1-4; D gene uncertain. V lost 5 bases and J lost 8, with 12 bases in between. CDR3 size: 12 residues. Germline CDR1 GTSNPN, CDR2 SVGIG (reference sequence). The CDR3 spells CAWQRTDEKLFF. For the CDR3, the DNA is TGTGCCTGGCAACGGACTGACGAAAAACTGTTTTTT.

This clone was detected a few times. The chain joins TRBV19 to TRBJ1-1, with TRBD1 identical over 7 bases. This CDR3 comprises 12 residues. Trimming took 7 bases from V and 5 from J; bases not matched to a gene: 4. Per germline, CDR1 LNHDA and CDR2 SQIVND (reference sequence). The CDR3 loop is CASTPGGTEAFF. The CDR3 nucleotides are TGTGCCAGTACTCCAGGGGGAACTGAAGCTTTCTTT.

The genes are TRBV10-1 and TRBJ1-1; D gene unclear. V was clipped by 7 bases and J by 5 bases, with 8 bases between them. CDR1 is WNHNN, CDR2 SYGVQD, per germline (reference sequence). The CDR3 has 11 residues. The CDR3 bases are TGCGCCAGCAATGGGAGAACTGAAGCTTTCTTT. This sequence encodes CASNGRTEAFF.

The chain links TRBV30 to TRBJ2-7; weak D call: TRBD1 (5 bases). CDR3 size: 13 residues. CDR1 and CDR2 from the germline V gene are GTSNPN and SVGIG (reference sequence). V was shortened by 4 bases and J by 1 base, with 11 bases between the two germline ends. CDR3 in DNA: TGTGCCTGGAAACAGGCTTTATCCTACGAGCAGTACTTC. Translation gives CAWKQALSYEQYF.

The CDR3 protein is CASSRQGADTQYF. For the CDR3, the DNA is TGTGCCAGCAGTAGACAGGGAGCAGATACGCAGTATTTT. V gene TRBV28 combines with J gene TRBJ2-3, with 7 bases fitting TRBD1. CDR1 is MDHEN, CDR2 SYDVKM, per germline. The CDR3 covers 13 residues. The V and J ends lost 5 bases and 4 bases, in that order; junction bases with no gene match: 3.

The chain links TRBV11-2 to TRBJ2-6, with D perhaps matching TRBD1 (5 bases). The CDR3 has 19 residues. With 1 base removed from V and 2 bases from J, the gap between germline ends came to 18 bases. Germline loops: CDR1 SGHAT, CDR2 FQNNGV. The CDR3 loop is CASSLVLGAGKAGANVLTF. The CDR3 DNA reads TGTGCCAGCAGCTTAGTTCTAGGGGCAGGGAAGGCTGGGGCCAACGTCCTGACTTTC. Supplemented by reference TRBV11-2 and TRBJ2-6, the full variable domain reads EAGVAQSPRYKIIEKRQSVAFWCNPISGHATLYWYQQILGQGPKLLIQFQNNGVVDDSQLPKDRFSAERLKGVDSTLKIQPAKLEDSAVYLCASSLVLGAGKAGANVLTFGAGSRLTVL.

V and J are TRBV5-1 and TRBJ2-7; 7 bases line up with TRBD2. The CDR3 totals 15 residues. Germline V gene lookup returns CDR1 SGHRS and CDR2 YFSETQ. Trimming took 4 bases from V and 2 from J; bases not matched to a gene: 9. The CDR3 sequence is CASSPGGPGTYEQYF. CDR3 coding DNA: TGCGCCAGCAGCCCGGGAGGTCCAGGGACCTACGAGCAGTACTTC.

The chain joins TRBV5-1 to TRBJ1-2, with 8 bases fitting TRBD1. Germline trimming cut 4 bases from V and 4 bases from J; bases unmatched to any gene: 3. The CDR3 runs to 13 residues. Germline V lookup: CDR1 SGHRS, CDR2 YFSETQ. In nucleotides, the CDR3 is TGCGCCAGCAGCGCGGACAGGGCCTATGGCTACACCTTC. Translating gives CASSADRAYGYTF. Filled out from reference TRBV5-1 and TRBJ1-2, the complete variable domain reads KAGVTQTPRYLIKTRGQQVTLSCSPISGHRSVSWYQQTPGQGLQFLFEYFSETQRNKGNFPGRFSGRQFSNSRSEMNVSTLELGDSALYLCASSADRAYGYTFGSGTRLTVV.

The chain combines TRBV27 with TRBJ2-7; 9 bases line up with TRBD1. Looked up from germline, CDR1 is MNHEY and CDR2 is SMNVEV (reference sequence). The length of the CDR3 is 16 residues. The junction had 10 bases not matched to a gene; V was cut back by 5 bases and J by 2 bases. For the CDR3, the DNA is TGTGCCAGCAGTCTAACAGGGGGCCATACCACCTACGAGCAGTACTTC. This translates into CASSLTGGHTTYEQYF.